This TCR beta chain was obtained from a study of regulatory T cells in long-lasting Graves disease. This clonotype was recorded many times. HTBI primers from iRepertoire and Arm-PCR of CDR3 regions yielded the TCR beta libraries. The authors' processing: Samples jointly harbored about 62 TRBV and 14 TRBJ segments. TCRdb re-analysed the multiplex PCR reads in MiXCR, keeping a single row per CDR3 protein. These V and J calls originate from TCRdb's pipeline instead of the authors' own analysis. The sample consists of about 440,000 distinct CDR3 sequences, 15% of them appearing once. The time point denotes: newly diagnosed GD, antithyroid drugs for less than 3 months. Construction of the TCR library relied on RNA isolated from PBMCs. These same data were also listed under a study on T cells in Graves' hyperthyroidism and ophthalmopathy.

The sequence was collected from a woman in her twenties or thirties with Graves disease. The material was peripheral blood mononuclear cells (PBMCs), obtained at new diagnosis, from a patient treated with antithyroid drugs.

For the CDR3, the DNA is TGTGCCAGCAGTCATGATGAAGGTTACTACGAGCAGTACTTC. It specifies CASSHDEGYYEQYF. The rearrangement links TRBV12-3 or TRBV12-4 to TRBJ2-7; D unresolved. V lost 5 bases and J lost 3, with 14 bases in between. This CDR3 is built from 14 residues.